What follows are 25 T cell receptor beta chains derived from one specimen sequenced in a study of T cells in Graves' hyperthyroidism and ophthalmopathy (dated by TCRdb to about 2019). Library construction relied on multiplex PCR. Sequencing took place on an Illumina HiSeq 2000. TCR beta CDR3 regions were amplified from RNA transcripts. For the first round of RT-PCR on the TCR CDR3, the HTBI primer set was used together with the Qiagen OneStep RT-PCR kit. Starting from the raw public reads, TCRdb applied fastp trimming at Q25, assembled clones with MiXCR and retained in-frame beta chains. When rows share a CDR3 protein, they turn into one entry using the most common DNA and genes. The sample has 500,000 to 650,000 distinct CDR3 sequences on record, 13% to 15% of them singletons. The top ten clones comprise around 13% of the sample. The sample consisted of blood. Receptor source: a woman in her forties or fifties with Graves' ophthalmopathy.

This clonotype has a handful of counts. V and J are TRBV15 and TRBJ2-3; unclear D gene. V was shortened by 1 base and J by 2 bases, with 4 bases between the two germline ends. Per the germline V gene, CDR1 is LNHNV and CDR2 is YYDKDF (reference sequence). The CDR3 spans 13 residues. The CDR3 DNA sequence: TGTGCCACCAGCAGAGGTCACACAGATACGCAGTATTTT. The encoded protein is CATSRGHTDTQYF.

This clonotype was seen at least ten times. V usage is TRBV5-1 and J usage is TRBJ2-1; 7 nucleotides align to TRBD1. V shed 4 bases and J 2 bases; nucleotides not matched to a gene: 9. Germline V CDR1 and CDR2: SGHRS, YFSETQ. The CDR3 is 16 residues long. The CDR3 loop is CASSLRNDRAYNEQFF. The CDR3 region has the DNA TGCGCCAGCAGCCTTCGGAATGACAGGGCCTACAATGAGCAGTTCTTC.

In its sample, this clonotype was seen a few times. The chain is built from TRBV9 and TRBJ2-1; D is perhaps TRBD2 (5 bases). The CDR3 is made up of 12 amino acids. The germline V and J ends were trimmed by 4 bases and 5 bases, with 7 bases remaining between them. Germline V CDR1 and CDR2: SGDLS, YYNGEE. The CDR3 sequence: CASSPADNEQFF. Written as DNA, the CDR3 is TGTGCCAGCAGCCCAGCGGACAATGAGCAGTTCTTC.

In its sample, this clonotype was seen many times. The chain uses TRBV5-4 and TRBJ2-7, with TRBD2 identical over 7 bases. From germline, CDR1 is SGHNT and CDR2 YYREEE (reference sequence). The CDR3 runs 13 residues. The junction had 6 bases not matched to a gene; V was cut back by 3 bases and J by 6 bases. CDR3 in amino acids: CASSSGLVAEQYF. Here the CDR3 DNA reads TGTGCCAGCAGCTCTGGACTAGTGGCCGAGCAGTACTTC.

This clonotype has a count of ten or more. The chain recombines TRBV6-5 with TRBJ1-1, with 8 bases lining up with TRBD1. This CDR3 region has 16 residues. Germline lookup yields CDR1 MNHEY and CDR2 SVGAGI. V was pared by 4 bases and J by 1 base, with 8 bases of the junction left unmatched. In DNA, the CDR3 is TGTGCCAGCAGTTCCCCCGGGACAGGCAGGAACACTGAAGCTTTCTTT. This encodes CASSSPGTGRNTEAFF.

In the case of this clonotype: A much larger clone differs by one base, so this may be a read error. The chain is built from TRBV13 and TRBJ2-7, with D maybe TRBD2 (6 bases). The CDR3 has 18 amino acids. Germline V gene sequence: CDR1 PRHDT, CDR2 FYEKMQ (reference sequence). CDR3 DNA sequence: TGTGCCAGCAGCTTAGAGGGCAGGCTCTCGGCGGGGTCCTACGGGCAGTACTTC. Protein: CASSLEGRLSAGSYGQYF.

Only one count was recorded for this clonotype. The J gene is TRBJ2-7, the V gene TRBV4-2; D remains ambiguous. This CDR3 comprises 14 residues. The V end was cut by 1 base, the J end by 7 bases, with 14 bases between. CDR1 is LGHNA and CDR2 is YNFKEQ in the germline V gene. This CDR3 reads CASSQVGSPEEQYF. The CDR3 DNA reads TGTGCCAGCAGCCAAGTAGGATCCCCGGAAGAGCAGTACTTC.

At least ten counts were recorded for this clonotype. The chain combines TRBV11-2 with TRBJ1-2, with 12 bases matching TRBD1. The J segment lost 2 bases and the V segment lost 5 bases, leaving 15 bases of the junction unmatched. In germline, CDR1 is SGHAT, CDR2 FQNNGV. The CDR3 is 19 amino acids. The DNA for the CDR3 is TGTGCCAGCAGCCCCGGGACAGGGGGCGATGGGCTTCTCAACTATGGCTACACCTTC. This translates into CASSPGTGGDGLLNYGYTF.

Turning to this clonotype: At one boundary the junction diverges from the germline segment, which might be a read error. This rearrangement joins TRBV12-3 or TRBV12-4 to TRBJ1-3; the D is unclear. The CDR3 spans 11 residues. In DNA, the CDR3 is TGTGCCAGCGGTTTCGGAAACACCATATATTTT. Its protein product is CASGFGNTIYF.

This clonotype has ten or more counts. This chain joins TRBV5-1 and TRBJ1-1; TRBD1 agrees at 11 bases. Germline CDR1 reads SGHRS; CDR2 reads YFSETQ. The CDR3 has 17 residues. The junction had 10 bases not matched to a gene; V was cut back by 6 bases and J by 0 bases. CDR3 nucleotides: TGCGCCAGCACCGCCGGGACAGGGGGTTCTTTGAACACTGAAGCTTTCTTT. The encoded protein is CASTAGTGGSLNTEAFF. Using reference TRBV5-1 and TRBJ1-1 for the parts outside the CDR3, the full variable domain is KAGVTQTPRYLIKTRGQQVTLSCSPISGHRSVSWYQQTPGQGLQFLFEYFSETQRNKGNFPGRFSGRQFSNSRSEMNVSTLELGDSALYLCASTAGTGGSLNTEAFFGQGTRLTVV.

This clonotype was picked up a small number of times. V is TRBV3-1 and J is TRBJ2-1; no firm D call. The CDR3 runs to 12 residues. In germline, CDR1 is LGHDT, CDR2 YNNKEL (reference sequence). The germline V and J ends were trimmed by 1 base and 8 bases, with 6 bases remaining between them. The CDR3: CASSQVAHEQFF. The CDR3 DNA is TGTGCCAGCAGCCAAGTCGCACATGAGCAGTTCTTC.

In this sample, this clonotype turned up many times. The chain has TRBV5-1 and TRBJ2-7, with 9 positions matching TRBD2. In germline, CDR1 is SGHRS, CDR2 YFSETQ. After removal of 6 bases from V and 2 bases from J, the junction contained 9 bases not matched to a gene. The CDR3 has 15 residues. The CDR3 DNA reads as TGCGCCAGCACCAGGGGTCCTAGCGGGACCTACGAGCAGTACTTC. This sequence encodes CASTRGPSGTYEQYF.

This clonotype showed up many times. V is TRBV12-3 or TRBV12-4 and J is TRBJ2-1; weak D call: TRBD1 (5 bases). The length of the CDR3 is 16 residues. The ends were cut back, 4 bases at V and 1 base at J, with 14 bases in the middle. The CDR3 coding sequence is TGTGCCAGCAGTTATTGGGCAGGGCGGTCCTACAATGAGCAGTTCTTC. Protein: CASSYWAGRSYNEQFF.

This clonotype was recorded at least ten times. The chain combines TRBV28 with TRBJ2-1, with D perhaps matching TRBD2 (6 bases). Germline values: CDR1 MDHEN, CDR2 SYDVKM. Between the trimmed V and J ends, which lost 6 bases and 8 bases, there was a span of 20 bases. This CDR3 contains 15 residues. CDR3 in amino acids: CASSFRDGEVDEQFF. The CDR3 bases are TGTGCCAGCAGCTTCCGGGACGGGGAGGTAGATGAGCAGTTCTTC.

The genes are TRBV4-2 and TRBJ1-2, with D perhaps matching TRBD1 (6 bases). V dropped 1 base and J dropped 4 bases, with 10 bases sitting between them. The CDR3 loop spans 14 amino acids. Germline V lookup: CDR1 LGHNA, CDR2 YNFKEQ. The CDR3 protein is CASSQGQQGYGYTF. The CDR3 DNA is TGTGCCAGCAGCCAAGGTCAACAGGGCTATGGCTACACCTTC.

Ten or more counts support this clonotype. The chain joins TRBV7-2 to TRBJ2-1; 9 bases are shared with TRBD1. Germline lookup yields CDR1 SGHTA and CDR2 FQGNSA. The CDR3 sequence is 14 residues long. V was clipped by 5 bases and J by 8 bases; unmatched bases: 7. In nucleotides, the CDR3 is TGTGCCAGCAGCCCCGGGACAGGGAGGGATGAGCAGTTCTTC. Protein sequence: CASSPGTGRDEQFF.

There are many counts of this clonotype. This chain connects TRBV5-1 to TRBJ2-3, with 13 positions matching TRBD2. Germline loops: CDR1 SGHRS, CDR2 YFSETQ. V shed 4 bases, J shed 0 bases, and the junction held 8 bases outside the gene matches. There are 18 residues in the CDR3. The CDR3 protein is CASSNGLAGVVSTDTQYF. In DNA, the CDR3 is TGCGCCAGCAGCAACGGACTAGCGGGAGTGGTTAGCACAGATACGCAGTATTTT.

Many counts were recorded for this clonotype. The V and J genes are TRBV11-2 and TRBJ2-3, with D possibly TRBD2 on 7 matching bases. With 5 bases removed from V and 4 bases from J, the gap between germline ends came to 16 bases. Germline loops: CDR1 SGHAT, CDR2 FQNNGV. The CDR3 totals 15 residues. The CDR3 coding sequence is TGTGCCAGCAGCACAACAGGGAGGGGCGCAGATACGCAGTATTTT. Amino acids: CASSTTGRGADTQYF.

In its sample, this clonotype was seen many times. The V gene is TRBV28, the J gene TRBJ2-4; no reliable D call. CDR1 is MDHEN and CDR2 is SYDVKM in the germline V gene. V was cut by 2 bases and J by 9 bases, with 11 bases left in between. The CDR3 has 13 amino acids. This CDR3 reads CASSLRSLLIQYF. The CDR3 DNA sequence: TGTGCCAGCAGTTTAAGGTCCTTGCTCATTCAGTACTTC.

This clonotype showed up many times. V and J are TRBV6-1 and TRBJ1-1, with D hard to call. V shed 7 bases and J shed 0 bases, with 15 bases lying between them. From germline, CDR1 is MNHNS and CDR2 SASEGT. This CDR3 is built from 15 residues. The DNA for the CDR3 is TGTGCCAGCAATTATCGCGGCAGATTGAACACTGAAGCTTTCTTT. This encodes CASNYRGRLNTEAFF.

This clonotype was seen a handful of times. The rearrangement uses TRBV2 and TRBJ2-3; D possibly corresponds to TRBD2 (5 bases). This CDR3 region has 15 residues. Looked up from germline, CDR1 is SNHLY and CDR2 is FYNNEI. The V and J ends lost 8 bases and 1 base respectively, with 16 bases between them. The DNA of the CDR3 is TGTGCCAGCCCTACGCGGCTAGCAGGCACAGATACGCAGTATTTT. Translating gives CASPTRLAGTDTQYF.

On this clonotype itself: A much larger clonotype is one base distant, so this may be a read error. This chain joins TRBV7-9 and TRBJ2-3; no clear D. The CDR3 sequence is 12 residues long. The V gene's germline CDR1 is SEHNR and CDR2 FQNEAQ (reference sequence). V shed 2 bases and J shed 5 bases, with 5 bases lying between them. In nucleotides, the CDR3 is TGTGCCAGCAGCTTATGCGAAGATACGCAGTATTTT. Amino acid sequence: CASSLCEDTQYF. The variable domain in full, completed from reference TRBV7-9 and TRBJ2-3, reads DTGVSQNPRHKITKRGQNVTFRCDPISEHNRLYWYRQTLGQGPEFLTYFQNEAQLEKSRLLSDRFSAERPKGSFSTLEIQRTEQGDSAMYLCASSLCEDTQYFGPGTRLTVL.

This clonotype was recorded many times. The chain uses TRBV7-2 and TRBJ1-6; D possibly corresponds to TRBD1 (6 bases). This CDR3 is built from 14 residues. V shed 3 bases and J shed 8 bases, with 11 bases lying between them. Germline V lookup: CDR1 SGHTA, CDR2 FQGNSA. DNA of the CDR3: TGTGCCAGCAGCTTTTACAGGGTAGATTCACCCCTCCACTTT. It codes for CASSFYRVDSPLHF.

This clonotype was observed many times. J is TRBJ2-1 and V is TRBV20-1; D uncertain. Germline CDR1 reads DFQATT; CDR2 reads SNEGSKA (reference sequence). The ends were cut back, 1 base at V and 0 bases at J, with 4 bases in the middle. The CDR3 covers 13 residues. The CDR3 region is CSARVNSYNEQFF. CDR3 in DNA: TGCAGTGCTAGAGTAAACTCCTACAATGAGCAGTTCTTC.

This clonotype came up many times. V usage is TRBV5-5 and J usage is TRBJ2-5; no definite D call. There are 15 residues in the CDR3. V lost 0 bases, J lost 5 bases, and 14 bases lay in between. In germline, CDR1 is SGHKS, CDR2 YYEKEE (reference sequence). Written as DNA, the CDR3 is TGTGCCAGCAGCTTGGCCCCCGTCATTGGGGAGACCCAGTACTTC. Amino acid sequence: CASSLAPVIGETQYF.